Following are 14 T cell receptor beta chains from one sample sequenced in a study of cytotoxic CD8 clonotypes in ibrutinib-treated CLL. Clones were sequenced by immunoSEQ multiplex PCR, and TCRdb holds only the in-frame ones, with some missing. This sample has over 95,000 clones, with approximately 58% found just once. The material was PBMCs, obtained after 24 months of ibrutinib treatment. Receptors originate from a human donor with chronic lymphocytic leukemia.

This clone was recorded only once. The genes are TRBV10-3 and TRBJ2-2; 9 bases line up with TRBD2. V dropped 11 bases and J dropped 4; count of bases not matched to a gene: 8. Germline loops: CDR1 ENHRY, CDR2 SYGVKD. The CDR3 length is 14 residues. CDR3 DNA: TGTGCCGCCGGCGGGGGGGTTGGCACCGGGGAGCTGTTTTTT. As protein: CAAGGGVGTGELFF.

This chain links TRBV5-1 with TRBJ1-6; possibly TRBD1 for D (5 bases). Germline loops: CDR1 SGHRS, CDR2 YFSETQ. The CDR3 totals 14 residues. V was shortened by 4 bases and J by 7 bases, with 12 bases between the two germline ends. CDR3 bases: TGCGCCAGCAGCCCGGGGGGGGGAAATTCACCCCTCCACTTT. Protein: CASSPGGGNSPLHF.

The V call is TRBV9, the J call TRBJ2-1; 7 bases map to TRBD2. The V segment lost 4 bases and the J segment 3 bases; nucleotides outside the gene matches: 10. CDR1 is SGDLS, CDR2 YYNGEE, per germline. This CDR3 region has 16 residues. The CDR3 sequence: CASSPPGAGVYNEQFF. The CDR3 bases are TGTGCCAGCAGCCCCCCCGGGGCGGGGGTCTACAATGAGCAGTTCTTC.

This clone has just a few counts. The chain is built from TRBV25-1 and TRBJ1-3; D perhaps matches TRBD1 (5 bases). Germline lookup yields CDR1 MGHDK and CDR2 SYGVNS. V was shortened by 7 bases and J by 0 bases, with 13 bases between the two germline ends. CDR3 size: 15 residues. In DNA, the CDR3 is TGTGCCAGCAAGGGGTGTTTATTCTCTGGAAACACCATATATTTT. Protein sequence: CASKGCLFSGNTIYF. Full variable domain (remainder filled in from reference TRBV25-1 and TRBJ1-3): EADIYQTPRYLVIGTGKKITLECSQTMGHDKMYWYQQDPGMELHLIHYSYGVNSTEKGDLSSESTVSRIRTEHFPLTLESARPSHTSQYLCASKGCLFSGNTIYFGEGSWLTVV.

As for this clone: This sample includes further DNA sequences coding for the same CDR3. V usage is TRBV30 and J usage is TRBJ2-7, with 10 positions matching TRBD1. The CDR3 runs 12 residues. The J segment lost 3 bases and the V segment lost 8 bases, leaving 4 bases of the junction unmatched. CDR1 is GTSNPN and CDR2 is SVGIG in the germline V gene (reference sequence). The CDR3 sequence: CALDRGGYEQYF. Here the CDR3 DNA reads TGTGCCCTGGACAGGGGGGGCTACGAGCAGTACTTC.

This clone was seen a handful of times. The genes are TRBV30 and TRBJ2-7; 7 positions agree with TRBD1. This CDR3 has 12 residues. The V segment lost 8 bases and the J segment 2 bases; nucleotides outside the gene matches: 6. Germline V gives CDR1 GTSNPN, CDR2 SVGIG (reference sequence). CDR3 amino acids: CARAGTAYEQYF. The CDR3 DNA reads as TGTGCCCGAGCCGGGACAGCCTACGAGCAGTACTTC.

V is TRBV9 and J is TRBJ2-7, with 11 bases identical to TRBD1. The germline V gene has CDR1 SGDLS and CDR2 YYNGEE. The CDR3 has 15 residues. After removal of 3 bases from V and 6 bases from J, the junction contained 8 bases not matched to a gene. The CDR3 sequence: CASSASGTGGSEQYF. Written as DNA, the CDR3 is TGTGCCAGCAGCGCCTCCGGGACAGGGGGGAGCGAGCAGTACTTC.

This chain links TRBV19 with TRBJ1-5; D gene uncertain. This CDR3 has 12 amino acids. CDR1 and CDR2 from the germline V gene are LNHDA and SQIVND (reference sequence). V was clipped by 5 bases and J by 7 bases, with 9 bases between them. The CDR3 DNA reads TGTGCCAGTAGTGAGAAGGACCAGCCCCAGCATTTT. This encodes CASSEKDQPQHF.

This clone was seen only a few times. The chain has TRBV10-3 and TRBJ1-4, with 9 bases fitting TRBD1. The CDR3 consists of 15 residues. CDR1 ENHRY and CDR2 SYGVKD come from the germline V gene. The trim removed 0 bases at V and 8 bases at J, leaving 4 bases unmatched. In DNA, the CDR3 is TGTGCCATCAGTGAGTCGGGGACAGGGCTCGAAAAACTGTTTTTT. This gives the protein CAISESGTGLEKLFF.

This clone came up a few times. The chain combines TRBV30 with TRBJ2-7; D may be TRBD2 (5 bases). Germline V CDR1 and CDR2: GTSNPN, SVGIG (reference sequence). This CDR3 is built from 13 residues. With 3 bases removed from V and 5 bases from J, the gap between germline ends came to 14 bases. Here the CDR3 DNA reads TGTGCCTGGAGCGGACTTACCGGTCACGAGCAGTACTTC. Encoded protein: CAWSGLTGHEQYF.

This chain connects TRBV4-2 to TRBJ2-3, with D uncertain. This CDR3 has 19 residues. Germline loops: CDR1 LGHNA, CDR2 YNFKEQ. Deletions cut 1 base from V and 1 base from J, with 21 bases between. In DNA, the CDR3 is TGTGCCAGCAGCCAAGTTTTGGCCAACCTGGCGGCCCGCACAGATACGCAGTATTTT. This codes for CASSQVLANLAARTDTQYF.

This clone was counted between two and nine times. This chain uses TRBV6-5 with TRBJ1-5; D uncertain. Per germline, CDR1 MNHEY and CDR2 SVGAGI. The CDR3 extends over 13 amino acids. With 2 bases removed from V and 5 bases from J, the gap between germline ends came to 7 bases. In nucleotides, the CDR3 is TGTGCCAGCAGTTACCGAGCAGATCAGCCCCAGCATTTT. Its translation: CASSYRADQPQHF.

The CDR3 loop is CASRARDTDTQYF. Written as DNA, the CDR3 is TGTGCCAGTAGAGCCAGGGACACAGATACGCAGTATTTT. The V call is TRBV19, the J call TRBJ2-3, with D tentatively TRBD1 (5 bases). CDR3 size: 13 residues. Trimming cost V 6 bases and J 2 bases, with 9 bases left between them. Germline loops: CDR1 LNHDA, CDR2 SQIVND (reference sequence). The full variable domain, its missing parts supplied by reference TRBV19 and TRBJ2-3, is DGGITQSPKYLFRKEGQNVTLSCEQNLNHDAMYWYRQDPGQGLRLIYYSQIVNDFQKGDIAEGYSVSREKKESFPLTVTSAQKNPTAFYLCASRARDTDTQYFGPGTRLTVL.

V and J are TRBV28 and TRBJ1-2; no clear D gene. The CDR3 is 13 amino acids. Per the germline V gene, CDR1 is MDHEN and CDR2 is SYDVKM. V gave up 6 bases and J gave up 4 bases, with 12 bases separating them. The CDR3 sequence: CASSLNRGYGYTF. CDR3 sequence (DNA): TGTGCCAGCAGCCTCAATAGAGGCTATGGCTACACCTTC.